A single sample gave rise to the 24 T cell receptor beta chains below, sequenced in a study of cytotoxic CD8 clonotypes in ibrutinib-treated CLL. Sequenced by immunoSEQ multiplex PCR; TCRdb stores in-frame clones only, minus some. Among more than 75,000 clones listed, more than 70% were seen once. The input for sequencing was PBMCs, taken after 24 months of ibrutinib treatment. The receptor source for this set is a human donor with chronic lymphocytic leukemia.

The chain carries TRBV6-1 and TRBJ2-3; 12 nucleotides agree with TRBD2. This CDR3 is 15 amino acids long. Germline assignment: CDR1 MNHNS and CDR2 SASEGT. V gave up 6 bases and J gave up 6 bases; unmatched junction bases: 7. The CDR3 DNA follows: TGTGCCAGCAGGGTGACTAGCGGGAGCCCCGATACGCAGTATTTT. Protein sequence: CASRVTSGSPDTQYF.

CDR3 coding DNA: TGTGCCAGCTCTTACGACAGGGGGAACACTGAAGCTTTCTTT. This sequence encodes CASSYDRGNTEAFF. This rearrangement joins TRBV18 to TRBJ1-1, with 8 bases aligning to TRBD1. Germline V gene sequence: CDR1 KGHSH, CDR2 LQKENI. There are 14 residues in the CDR3. V shed 6 bases and J 1 base; nucleotides not matched to a gene: 4.

This chain connects TRBV4-3 to TRBJ2-5; 12 nucleotides align to TRBD1. Germline-derived CDR1 and CDR2 are LGHNA and YSLEER. V was clipped by 1 base and J by 5 bases; unmatched bases: 5. The CDR3 is made up of 16 amino acids. DNA of the CDR3: TGCGCCAGCAGCCAAGGTGGGACAGGGGGCCGGGAGACCCAGTACTTC. Amino acids: CASSQGGTGGRETQYF.

The rearrangement uses TRBV27 and TRBJ1-5, with D tentatively TRBD1 (6 bases). CDR3 length: 19 residues. Germline lookup yields CDR1 MNHEY and CDR2 SMNVEV (reference sequence). V lost 5 bases and J 7 bases, leaving 30 bases between the germline ends. The CDR3 DNA is TGTGCCAGCAGTCCATACGCCAAGGACAGCCGGTCTCAGGGCCAGCCCCAGCATTTT. This encodes CASSPYAKDSRSQGQPQHF.

This chain uses TRBV19 with TRBJ2-3; 7 bases line up with TRBD2. The CDR3 loop spans 17 amino acids. Germline CDR1 reads LNHDA; CDR2 reads SQIVND (reference sequence). Losses at the gene ends were 11 bases for V and 4 bases for J; bases not matched to a gene: 21. The CDR3 is CAGGRGSFQQSADTQYF. The DNA for the CDR3 is TGTGCCGGCGGGAGAGGCAGTTTCCAGCAGTCAGCAGATACGCAGTATTTT.

In its sample, this clone was seen once. For the CDR3, the DNA is TGTGCCAGCAGCTTCGCTCGCGGTAACACAGATACGCAGTATTTT. It encodes CASSFARGNTDTQYF. The chain recombines TRBV7-8 with TRBJ2-3, with D unclear. V lost 3 bases to trimming and J lost 2 bases, with 12 bases between them. The CDR3 totals 15 residues. CDR1 is SGHVS, CDR2 FQNEAQ, per germline.

The chain combines TRBV11-3 with TRBJ2-1; tentative D call: TRBD1 (6 bases). The CDR3 runs to 15 residues. CDR1 and CDR2 (germline): SGHNT, YENEEA. The ends were cut back, 1 base at V and 8 bases at J, with 15 bases in the middle. CDR3 region: CASSLGQAQGYEQFF. Written as DNA, the CDR3 is TGTGCCAGCAGCTTAGGGCAGGCTCAGGGGTATGAGCAGTTCTTC.

This chain uses TRBV7-2 with TRBJ1-1; 8 bases fit TRBD1. Germline V gene sequence: CDR1 SGHTA, CDR2 FQGNSA. Trimming at V came to 5 bases and at J to 5 bases, leaving 7 bases not matched to a gene. CDR3 size: 14 residues. DNA for the CDR3: TGTGCCAGCAGCCCACAGGGGGGCCTAACTGAAGCTTTCTTT. Amino acids: CASSPQGGLTEAFF.

This clone was detected once. The chain combines TRBV29-1 with TRBJ1-1; 9 nucleotides line up with TRBD1. V shed 7 bases, J shed 2 bases, and the junction held 5 bases outside the gene matches. The CDR3 extends over 13 amino acids. Germline assignment: CDR1 SQVTM and CDR2 ANQGSEA. CDR3 in amino acids: CSAGQGPNTEAFF. In nucleotides, the CDR3 is TGCAGCGCTGGACAGGGGCCCAACACTGAAGCTTTCTTT.

The J gene is TRBJ1-2, the V gene TRBV6-6; D ambiguous. Trimming removed 2 bases at V and 2 bases at J, with 6 bases between. Germline V gene data show CDR1 as MNHNY and CDR2 as SVGAGI (reference sequence). The CDR3 spans 13 residues. The CDR3 loop is CASSYRENYGYTF. The CDR3 DNA follows: TGTGCCAGCAGTTACAGGGAGAACTATGGCTACACCTTC.

Of note for this clone: This same CDR3 is encoded by further DNA sequences in the sample. The rearrangement joins TRBV11-2 to TRBJ2-5; D gene ambiguous. Looked up from germline, CDR1 is SGHAT and CDR2 is FQNNGV. This CDR3 is built from 13 residues. The V end was cut by 4 bases, the J end by 5 bases, with 11 bases between. Here the CDR3 DNA reads TGTGCCAGCAGCTCAAGCGTAGGGGAGACCCAGTACTTC. Protein sequence: CASSSSVGETQYF.

The chain recombines TRBV28 with TRBJ2-7; TRBD2 agrees at 7 bases. Germline values: CDR1 MDHEN, CDR2 SYDVKM. The J segment lost 3 bases and the V segment lost 6 bases, leaving 8 bases of the junction unmatched. The CDR3 covers 14 residues. CDR3 bases: TGTGCCAGCAGCCGGCCGACTAGCAGCTACGAGCAGTACTTC. This gives the protein CASSRPTSSYEQYF. The complete variable domain, with remaining parts taken from reference TRBV28 and TRBJ2-7, reads DVKVTQSSRYLVKRTGEKVFLECVQDMDHENMFWYRQDPGLGLRLIYFSYDVKMKEKGDIPEGYSVSREKKERFSLILESASTNQTSMYLCASSRPTSSYEQYFGPGTRLTVT.

This sequence joins TRBV5-1 and TRBJ2-3; 11 nucleotides match TRBD1. This CDR3 comprises 15 residues. After removal of 6 bases from V and 4 bases from J, the junction contained 7 bases not matched to a gene. The germline gives CDR1 SGHRS, CDR2 YFSETQ. The CDR3 region is CASTSAGQGADTQYF. The CDR3 DNA is TGCGCCAGCACCTCCGCGGGACAGGGGGCAGATACGCAGTATTTT.

V gene TRBV18 combines with J gene TRBJ2-1; possible D gene TRBD1, 6 bases. The CDR3 has 16 residues. Germline assignment: CDR1 KGHSH and CDR2 LQKENI. Trimming left V 1 base short and J 0 bases short, with 10 bases between. The CDR3 here is CASSPRGGSSYNEQFF. CDR3 sequence (DNA): TGTGCCAGCTCACCACGAGGGGGAAGCTCCTACAATGAGCAGTTCTTC.

The table lists this clone with a count of one. The rearrangement joins TRBV10-3 to TRBJ2-6; 7 bases map to TRBD1. From germline, CDR1 is ENHRY and CDR2 SYGVKD. This CDR3 has 18 amino acids. Trimming took 5 bases from V and 4 from J; bases not matched to a gene: 14. This chain's CDR3 is CAISYIPNRGSGANVLTF. CDR3 in DNA: TGTGCCATCAGTTATATCCCCAACAGGGGATCAGGGGCCAACGTCCTGACTTTC.

The chain recombines TRBV10-3 with TRBJ2-3; TRBD2 matches at 7 bases. J lost 2 bases, V lost 8 bases, and 7 bases had no gene match. The V gene's germline CDR1 is ENHRY and CDR2 SYGVKD. The CDR3 has 14 amino acids. CDR3 coding DNA: TGTGCCATCTCTGGACTAGTTACCACAGATACGCAGTATTTT. This codes for CAISGLVTTDTQYF.

The chain recombines TRBV28 with TRBJ2-1, with D possibly TRBD1 on 6 matching bases. CDR3 size: 15 residues. The germline V gene has CDR1 MDHEN and CDR2 SYDVKM. V lost 2 bases and J 8 bases, leaving 16 bases between the germline ends. The CDR3 loop is CASSLRAGVMDEQFF. The CDR3 DNA reads TGTGCCAGCAGTTTAAGGGCAGGGGTTATGGATGAGCAGTTCTTC.

This clone was counted only a few times. This chain connects TRBV13 to TRBJ2-1; weak D call: TRBD2 (5 bases). V was trimmed by 4 bases and J by 8 bases, leaving 21 bases between them. Germline loops: CDR1 PRHDT, CDR2 FYEKMQ (reference sequence). CDR3 length equals 16 residues. CDR3 sequence reads: CASSSRPVEGRDEQFF. As DNA, the CDR3 is TGTGCCAGCAGCTCCCGCCCAGTTGAGGGCCGCGATGAGCAGTTCTTC. Full variable domain (missing parts from reference TRBV13 and TRBJ2-1): AAGVIQSPRHLIKEKRETATLKCYPIPRHDTVYWYQQGPGQDPQFLISFYEKMQSDKGSIPDRFSAQQFSDYHSELNMSSLELGDSALYFCASSSRPVEGRDEQFFGPGTRLTVL.

The chain has TRBV6-5 and TRBJ2-1, with no clear D. The CDR3 covers 14 residues. Trimming took off 6 bases at V and 3 bases at J, with 12 bases between the two ends. Germline V CDR1 and CDR2: MNHEY, SVGAGI. The CDR3 region is CASRLRVGYNEQFF. DNA of the CDR3: TGTGCCAGCAGATTAAGGGTGGGCTACAATGAGCAGTTCTTC.

The chain employs TRBV7-2 and TRBJ2-7; D is uncertain. Germline-derived CDR1 and CDR2 are SGHTA and FQGNSA. V lost 3 bases and J 3 bases, leaving 6 bases between the germline ends. CDR3 length equals 12 residues. The CDR3 DNA sequence: TGTGCCAGCAGCTTGAGTATCTACGAGCAGTACTTC. This codes for CASSLSIYEQYF.

V usage is TRBV6-1 and J usage is TRBJ1-3; the D is unclear. Germline lookup yields CDR1 MNHNS and CDR2 SASEGT. CDR3 length: 14 amino acids. Between the trimmed V and J ends, which lost 1 base and 0 bases, there was a span of 4 bases. The CDR3 nucleotides are TGTGCCAGCAGTGAAGGGGGCTCTGGAAACACCATATATTTT. This codes for CASSEGGSGNTIYF.

About this clone itself: Distinct nucleotide sequences in the sample also encode this CDR3. V gene TRBV18 combines with J gene TRBJ2-7; 9 bases line up with TRBD1. The junction had 2 bases not matched to a gene; V was cut back by 3 bases and J by 2 bases. CDR3 length: 14 residues. Germline-derived CDR1 and CDR2 are KGHSH and LQKENI. CDR3 in amino acids: CASSPGQGAYEQYF. Written as DNA, the CDR3 is TGTGCCAGCTCACCGGGACAGGGAGCCTACGAGCAGTACTTC.

This chain connects TRBV5-3 to TRBJ1-6; 7 nucleotides line up with TRBD1. TRBV5-3 is an open reading frame whose function is uncertain. V was clipped by 5 bases and J by 8 bases; unmatched bases: 10. This CDR3 has 15 amino acids. CDR3 sequence: CARRPYRGIDSPLHF. CDR3 in DNA: TGTGCCAGAAGGCCTTACAGGGGAATTGATTCACCCCTCCACTTT.

This sequence joins TRBV2 and TRBJ1-5; D is unresolved. The CDR3 runs to 11 residues. CDR1 and CDR2 from the germline V gene are SNHLY and FYNNEI. Trimming pared 5 bases from V and 5 bases from J, leaving 4 bases between. CDR3: CASSNHQPQHF. The CDR3 region has the DNA TGTGCCAGCAGTAACCATCAGCCCCAGCATTTT.